These 27 T cell receptor beta chains came from one sample sequenced in a study of metastatic and nonmetastatic thyroid tumors. TCRdb re-analyzed the PCR reads through MiXCR. In the table there are more than 20,000 clones, roughly 21% of which are singletons. Every patient was untreated before thyroid surgery. The specimen sequenced was blood. The receptor set was obtained from a female donor with papillary thyroid cancer or a benign thyroid nodule (not recorded which). Some clones in this sample may be carry-over from other donors' samples.

This clone was counted at least ten times. The rearrangement joins TRBV7-2 to TRBJ1-1, with D possibly being TRBD1 (5 bases). In germline, CDR1 is SGHTA, CDR2 FQGNSA. This CDR3 has 16 amino acids. Trimming removed 10 bases from V and 0 bases from J, with 21 bases in between. The CDR3 coding sequence is TGTGCCATAGACGTGGGGGAGAGGACCATGAACACTGAAGCTTTCTTT. Protein: CAIDVGERTMNTEAFF.

This clone was seen more than once but under ten times. The rearrangement joins TRBV10-3 to TRBJ2-1; D is perhaps TRBD1 (6 bases). Germline V gives CDR1 ENHRY, CDR2 SYGVKD. Trimming shortened V by 7 bases and J by 10 bases, and 23 bases separated the two germline ends. This CDR3 is 15 amino acids long. CDR3 in DNA: TGTGCCATCAATACAGGGCTACGAATGATATGGGAGCAGTTCTTC. This codes for CAINTGLRMIWEQFF.

The chain uses TRBV6-1 and TRBJ1-2, with D perhaps matching TRBD1 (6 bases). The CDR3 runs to 13 residues. Germline V CDR1 and CDR2: MNHNS, SASEGT. V shed 8 bases and J shed 2 bases, with 12 bases lying between them. The CDR3 sequence is CASAPGGNYGYTF. Written as DNA, the CDR3 is TGTGCCAGCGCCCCGGGGGGCAACTATGGCTACACCTTC.

This clone came up a few times. The CDR3 nucleotides read TGTGCCAGCAGTTGGGACATTTCGGATAATGAGCAGTTCTTC. Its protein product is CASSWDISDNEQFF. This chain uses TRBV28 with TRBJ2-1, with a tentative D call TRBD1 (6 bases). Trimming removed 4 bases at V and 7 bases at J, with 14 bases between. CDR1 is MDHEN and CDR2 is SYDVKM in the germline V gene. The CDR3 extends over 14 amino acids.

This clone counts as medium-sized. The rearrangement joins TRBV6-1 to TRBJ1-1; no firm D call. The V end was cut by 2 bases, the J end by 1 base, with 5 bases between. Germline V gene sequence: CDR1 MNHNS, CDR2 SASEGT. There are 13 residues in the CDR3. In nucleotides, the CDR3 is TGTGCCAGCAGTGAAAGAGAGAACACTGAAGCTTTCTTT. It yields the protein CASSERENTEAFF.

Ten or more counts support this clone. The junction departs from germline at one end; a sequencing error may be responsible. The CDR3 region has the DNA TGTGCCAGCGGTGAACGAGCAGGGGGTAGGTACGAGCAGTACTTC. Amino acids: CASGERAGGRYEQYF. This sequence joins TRBV6-1 and TRBJ2-7, with 7 bases that match TRBD1. This CDR3 has 15 residues. Germline CDR1 MNHNS, CDR2 SASEGT.

This chain connects TRBV5-4 to TRBJ2-5; TRBD2 agrees at 13 bases. V was pared by 0 bases and J by 2 bases, with 4 bases of the junction left unmatched. Germline CDR1 reads SGHNT; CDR2 reads YYREEE (reference sequence). The CDR3 is 17 residues long. The DNA of the CDR3 is TGTGCCAGCAGCTTGGGGACTAGCGGGAGCAGACAAGAGACCCAGTACTTC. Its translation: CASSLGTSGSRQETQYF. The full variable domain, rest sourced from reference TRBV5-4 and TRBJ2-5, is ETGVTQSPTHLIKTRGQQVTLRCSSQSGHNTVSWYQQALGQGPQFIFQYYREEENGRGNFPPRFSGLQFPNYSSELNVNALELDDSALYLCASSLGTSGSRQETQYFGPGTRLLVL.

The chain joins TRBV20-1 to TRBJ2-2, with 8 bases that match TRBD1. Germline V CDR1 and CDR2: DFQATT, SNEGSKA (reference sequence). This CDR3 is 13 amino acids long. V was clipped by 7 bases and J by 1 base; unmatched bases: 2. The CDR3 loop is CSVDRGNTGELFF. Written as DNA, the CDR3 is TGCAGTGTAGACAGGGGGAACACCGGGGAGCTGTTTTTT.

This clone occurred many times. V and J are TRBV20-1 and TRBJ1-6; 7 nucleotides line up with TRBD1. This CDR3 region has 18 residues. CDR1 and CDR2 (germline): DFQATT, SNEGSKA (reference sequence). V lost 0 bases, J lost 9 bases, and 17 bases stayed unmatched. DNA for the CDR3: TGCAGTGCTAGAGAAATTTCTAGACAGGGTGGCGGGCGTTCACCCCTCCACTTT. As protein: CSAREISRQGGGRSPLHF.

Many counts were recorded for this clone. The rearrangement links TRBV20-1 to TRBJ2-7, with 14 bases fitting TRBD2. The CDR3 loop spans 15 amino acids. Looked up from germline, CDR1 is DFQATT and CDR2 is SNEGSKA (reference sequence). Unmatched junction bases numbered 8, after V lost 6 bases and J lost 4 bases. Here the CDR3 DNA reads TGCAGTGCAAGACTAGCGGGAGGGCCGGGGTACGAGCAGTACTTC. Its protein product is CSARLAGGPGYEQYF.

The J gene is TRBJ2-7, the V gene TRBV6-1; perhaps TRBD1 as D (6 bases). This CDR3 spans 15 amino acids. V was pared by 8 bases and J by 3 bases, with 20 bases between. CDR1 is MNHNS, CDR2 SASEGT, per germline. CDR3 amino acids: CASVYLQGPIYEQYF. The CDR3, as DNA: TGTGCCAGCGTTTACTTGCAGGGGCCTATCTACGAGCAGTACTTC.

This clone appeared many times. This chain links TRBV20-1 with TRBJ2-3; 14 nucleotides line up with TRBD2. With 0 bases clipped from V and 1 base from J, the junction kept 9 bases outside the gene matches. This CDR3 is 19 amino acids long. CDR1 is DFQATT and CDR2 is SNEGSKA in the germline V gene (reference sequence). CDR3: CSARDLPGTSGGGTDTQYF. DNA of the CDR3: TGCAGTGCTAGAGATCTTCCCGGGACTAGCGGGGGTGGCACAGATACGCAGTATTTT.

The chain combines TRBV28 with TRBJ2-5; D may be TRBD2 (6 bases). Germline assignment: CDR1 MDHEN and CDR2 SYDVKM. The CDR3 runs to 14 residues. V was shortened by 4 bases and J by 5 bases, with 14 bases between the two germline ends. CDR3 loop: CASSWGGARETQYF. The CDR3 nucleotides read TGTGCCAGCAGTTGGGGCGGGGCGCGGGAGACCCAGTACTTC.

This clone was recorded many times. The rearrangement joins TRBV5-6 to TRBJ2-1, with TRBD2 matching over 8 bases. Germline V gene sequence: CDR1 SGHDT, CDR2 YYEEEE. The junction had 1 base not matched to a gene; V was cut back by 2 bases and J by 0 bases. This CDR3 has 15 residues. The CDR3 bases are TGTGCCAGCAGCTTCGGGACTAGCTCCTACAATGAGCAGTTCTTC. Amino acids: CASSFGTSSYNEQFF.

This clone showed up just a few times. The V gene is TRBV30, the J gene TRBJ2-7; 7 bases agree with TRBD1. The CDR3 consists of 14 residues. The ends lost 0 bases at V and 4 bases at J; junction bases unmatched: 6. CDR1 and CDR2 from the germline V gene are GTSNPN and SVGIG (reference sequence). As DNA, the CDR3 is TGTGCCTGGAGTGTTTCCGGGACAGCTTACGAGCAGTACTTC. It is translated as CAWSVSGTAYEQYF.

Relative to its sample, this clone is medium-sized. The chain is built from TRBV28 and TRBJ2-7; TRBD1 matches 8 bases. Germline CDR1 reads MDHEN; CDR2 reads SYDVKM. Trimming cost V 4 bases and J 0 bases; bases outside gene matches: 8. CDR3 size: 16 residues. CDR3 coding DNA: TGTGCCAGCAGTTCCCAACGGACAGGGAGCTCCTACGAGCAGTACTTC. Amino acids: CASSSQRTGSSYEQYF.

The sample holds many counts of this clone. The chain links TRBV12-3 or TRBV12-4 to TRBJ1-5; D gene unclear. V was trimmed by 4 bases and J by 3 bases, leaving 10 bases between them. The CDR3 spans 14 residues. The DNA for the CDR3 is TGTGCCAGCAGTTCTCACGGAGACAATCAGCCCCAGCATTTT. It codes for CASSSHGDNQPQHF.

Concerning this clone: At one of its ends the junction is not consistent with the germline gene, which may arise from a read error. The gene calls are TRBV28 and TRBJ1-1; maybe TRBD1 (5 bases). Germline V lookup: CDR1 MDHEN, CDR2 SYDVKM. This CDR3 is built from 14 residues. CDR3 in amino acids: CASSLWGDCTEAFF. CDR3 DNA sequence: TGTGCCAGCAGTCTATGGGGGGACTGCACTGAAGCTTTCTTT.

V usage is TRBV5-1 and J usage is TRBJ2-1, with 12 bases lining up with TRBD1. The trim removed 4 bases at V and 6 bases at J, leaving 8 bases unmatched. Germline loops: CDR1 SGHRS, CDR2 YFSETQ. The CDR3 has 16 residues. The CDR3, as DNA: TGCGCCAGCAGCATCGGGACAGGGGGCATCTTCAATGAGCAGTTCTTC. Translation: CASSIGTGGIFNEQFF.

On this clone itself: This may arise from a read error, as a much more abundant clone is one base away. The gene calls are TRBV10-3 and TRBJ2-7, with D possibly matching TRBD1 (5 bases). The CDR3 is 13 residues long. The germline V gene encodes CDR1 ENHRY and CDR2 SYGVKD. Trimming removed 6 bases at V and 7 bases at J, with 16 bases between. This CDR3 is CAISVRASGEQYF. The CDR3 DNA follows: TGTGCCATCAGCGTCCGGGCCTCAGGGGAGCAGTACTTC.

V and J are TRBV11-2 and TRBJ2-2; D gene uncertain. The CDR3 loop spans 16 amino acids. Trimming cost V 2 bases and J 0 bases, with 10 bases left between them. Germline CDR1 SGHAT, CDR2 FQNNGV. CDR3 bases: TGTGCCAGCAGCTTAAGTTCAAGCCCGAACACCGGGGAGCTGTTTTTT. It codes for CASSLSSSPNTGELFF.

V gene TRBV6-1 combines with J gene TRBJ1-2; possible D gene TRBD1, 6 bases. Trimming pared 10 bases from V and 5 bases from J, leaving 17 bases between. The CDR3 covers 13 residues. Germline V gene data show CDR1 as MNHNS and CDR2 as SASEGT. The CDR3 sequence is CATTGTPNYGYTF. CDR3 nucleotide sequence: TGTGCCACGACCGGGACACCGAATTATGGCTACACCTTC.

This clone was counted at least ten times. The J gene is TRBJ2-2, the V gene TRBV24-1; TRBD1 matches 9 bases. Germline V gives CDR1 KGHDR, CDR2 SFDVKD. This CDR3 is built from 17 residues. The V gene end was trimmed by 4 bases and the J gene end by 4 bases; junction bases not matched to a gene: 9. CDR3 DNA sequence: TGTGCCACCAGTGAGACAGGGGGTACGAGGATCACCGGGGAGCTGTTTTTT. This gives the protein CATSETGGTRITGELFF.

This clone was picked up many times. The chain carries TRBV4-3 and TRBJ2-7, with D perhaps TRBD1 (5 bases). Germline CDR1 LGHNA, CDR2 YSLEER. Trimming cost V 4 bases and J 4 bases, with 23 bases left between them. The CDR3 runs to 17 residues. The CDR3 DNA follows: TGCGCCAGCAGCCGAGACGACACAGGTTCCACTCTGTACGAGCAGTACTTC. It encodes CASSRDDTGSTLYEQYF.

This clone was observed at least ten times. The CDR3 nucleotides read TGCAGTGCTAGCCCCGTCGGGAGGGCCCTGGCGGGAACGCAGTATTTT. Encoded protein: CSASPVGRALAGTQYF. V and J are TRBV20-1 and TRBJ2-3, with 8 bases identical to TRBD2. CDR3 length: 16 amino acids. J lost 9 bases, V lost 3 bases, and 17 bases had no gene match. The germline V gene has CDR1 DFQATT and CDR2 SNEGSKA (reference sequence).

This clone was counted at least ten times. V gene TRBV7-2 combines with J gene TRBJ2-5, with TRBD2 matching 11 bases. This CDR3 is 15 amino acids long. CDR1 is SGHTA, CDR2 FQGNSA, per germline. The V gene end was trimmed by 5 bases and the J gene end by 5 bases; junction bases not matched to a gene: 7. The CDR3 protein is CASSRTSGPRETQYF. The CDR3, as DNA: TGTGCCAGCAGCAGGACTAGCGGGCCGAGGGAGACCCAGTACTTC.

This clone was seen a handful of times. The missing conserved phenylalanine or tryptophan at the end of this CDR3 makes a read error likely. The genes are TRBV5-1 and TRBJ2-2; 10 bases agree with TRBD2. Trimming took 4 bases from V and 6 from J; bases not matched to a gene: 6. There are 15 residues in the CDR3. Germline CDR1 SGHRS, CDR2 YFSETQ. The DNA of the CDR3 is TGCGCCAGCAGCAATGGGACTAGCGTGGCCGGGGAGCTGTTTTCT. Its protein product is CASSNGTSVAGELFS.